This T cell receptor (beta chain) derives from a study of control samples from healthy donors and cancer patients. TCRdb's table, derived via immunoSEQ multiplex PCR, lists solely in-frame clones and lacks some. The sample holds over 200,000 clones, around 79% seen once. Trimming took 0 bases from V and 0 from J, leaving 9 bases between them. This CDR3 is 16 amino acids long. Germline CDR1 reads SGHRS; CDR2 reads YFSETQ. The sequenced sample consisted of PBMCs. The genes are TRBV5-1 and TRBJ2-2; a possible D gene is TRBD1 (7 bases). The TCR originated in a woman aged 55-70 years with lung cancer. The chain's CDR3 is CASSLGGTANTGELFF. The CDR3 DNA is TGCGCCAGCAGCTTGGGCGGGACAGCGAACACCGGGGAGCTGTTTTTT.